This TCR beta chain was identified during a study of T-cell reconstitution after alpha-beta-depleted transplantation in children. Study findings and constraints: From newly produced T cells came most of the T-cell counts and diversity one year after transplant.

This clonotype occurred many times. The antigen is unknown. Trimming pared 4 bases from V and 7 bases from J, leaving 5 bases between. This CDR3 has 11 amino acids. Germline V gives CDR1 MDHEN, CDR2 SYDVKM. Researchers prepared the TCRbeta library using unique molecular identifiers, the study reports. TCRdb ran MiXCR on the PCR reads and lists one entry per CDR3 protein. This sample has roughly 180,000 distinct CDR3 sequences, with over 8.5% found just once. The chain uses TRBV28 and TRBJ1-5, with no clear D. The receptor comes from a boy under 10 years old with acute myeloid leukemia, due to receive a stem cell transplant. The material was PBMCs, obtained before TCRalphabeta/CD19-depleted stem cell transplant. CDR3 loop: CASSSQQPQHF. The DNA for the CDR3 is TGTGCCAGCAGTTCGCAGCAGCCCCAGCATTTT.